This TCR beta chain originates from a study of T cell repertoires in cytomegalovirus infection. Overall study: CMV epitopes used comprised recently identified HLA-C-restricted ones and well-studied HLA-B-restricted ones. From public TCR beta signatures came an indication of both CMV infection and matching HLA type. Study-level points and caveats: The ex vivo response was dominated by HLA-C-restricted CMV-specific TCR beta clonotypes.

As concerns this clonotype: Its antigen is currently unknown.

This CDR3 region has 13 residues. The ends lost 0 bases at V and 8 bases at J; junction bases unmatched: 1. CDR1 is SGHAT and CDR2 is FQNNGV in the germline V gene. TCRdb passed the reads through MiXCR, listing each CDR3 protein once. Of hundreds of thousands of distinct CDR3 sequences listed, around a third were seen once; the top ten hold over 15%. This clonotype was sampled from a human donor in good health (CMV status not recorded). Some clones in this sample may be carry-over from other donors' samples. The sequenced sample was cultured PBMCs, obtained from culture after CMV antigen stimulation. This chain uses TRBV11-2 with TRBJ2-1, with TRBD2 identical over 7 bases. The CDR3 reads CASSLEREYEQFF. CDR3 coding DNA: TGTGCCAGCAGCTTAGAGCGGGAGTATGAGCAGTTCTTC.